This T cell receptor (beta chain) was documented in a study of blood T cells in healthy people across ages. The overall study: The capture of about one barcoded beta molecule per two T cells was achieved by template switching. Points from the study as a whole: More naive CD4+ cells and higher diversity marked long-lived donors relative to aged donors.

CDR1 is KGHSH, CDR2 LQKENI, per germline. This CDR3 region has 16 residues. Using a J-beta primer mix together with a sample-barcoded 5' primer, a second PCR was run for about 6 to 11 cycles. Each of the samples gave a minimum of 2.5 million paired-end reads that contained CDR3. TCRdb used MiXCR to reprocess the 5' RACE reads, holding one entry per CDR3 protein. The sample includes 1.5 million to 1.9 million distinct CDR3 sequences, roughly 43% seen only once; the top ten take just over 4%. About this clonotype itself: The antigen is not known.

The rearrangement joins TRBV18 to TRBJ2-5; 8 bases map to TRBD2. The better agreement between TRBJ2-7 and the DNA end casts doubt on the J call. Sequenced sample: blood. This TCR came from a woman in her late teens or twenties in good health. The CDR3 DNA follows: TGTGCCAGCAGTTACTCGACTAGCGCGAATTCCTACGAGCAGTACTTC. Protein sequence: CASSYSTSANSYEQYF.